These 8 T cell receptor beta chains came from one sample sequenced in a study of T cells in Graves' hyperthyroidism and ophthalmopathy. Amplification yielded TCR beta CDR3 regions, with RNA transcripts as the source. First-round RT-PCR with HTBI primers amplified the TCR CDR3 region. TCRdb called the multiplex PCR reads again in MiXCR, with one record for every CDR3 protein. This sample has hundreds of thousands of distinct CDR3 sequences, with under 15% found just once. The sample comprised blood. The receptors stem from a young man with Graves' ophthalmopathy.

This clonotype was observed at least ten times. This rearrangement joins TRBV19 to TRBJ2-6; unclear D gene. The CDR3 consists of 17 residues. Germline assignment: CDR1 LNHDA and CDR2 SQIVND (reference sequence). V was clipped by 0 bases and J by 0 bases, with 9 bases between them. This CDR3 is CASSIESALSGANVLTF. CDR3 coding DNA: TGTGCCAGTAGTATAGAGTCGGCACTCTCTGGGGCCAACGTCCTGACTTTC.

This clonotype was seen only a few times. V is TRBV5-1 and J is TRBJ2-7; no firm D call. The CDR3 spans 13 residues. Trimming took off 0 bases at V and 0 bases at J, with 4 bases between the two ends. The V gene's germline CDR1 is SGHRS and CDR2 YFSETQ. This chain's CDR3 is CASSLEHSYEQYF. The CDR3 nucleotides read TGCGCCAGCAGCTTGGAACACTCCTACGAGCAGTACTTC.

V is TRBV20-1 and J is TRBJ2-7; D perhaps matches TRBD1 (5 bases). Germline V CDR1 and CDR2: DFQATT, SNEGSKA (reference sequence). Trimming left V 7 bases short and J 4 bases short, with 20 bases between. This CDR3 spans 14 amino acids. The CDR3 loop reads CSEGKIGEEYEQYF. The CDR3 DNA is TGCAGTGAGGGGAAGATTGGAGAGGAGTACGAGCAGTACTTC.

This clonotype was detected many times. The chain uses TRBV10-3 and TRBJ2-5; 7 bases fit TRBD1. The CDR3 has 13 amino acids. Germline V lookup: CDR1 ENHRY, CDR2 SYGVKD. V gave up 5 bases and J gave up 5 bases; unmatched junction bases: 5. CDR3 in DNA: TGTGCCATCAGTACAGGGGTTTCGGAGACCCAGTACTTC. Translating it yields CAISTGVSETQYF.

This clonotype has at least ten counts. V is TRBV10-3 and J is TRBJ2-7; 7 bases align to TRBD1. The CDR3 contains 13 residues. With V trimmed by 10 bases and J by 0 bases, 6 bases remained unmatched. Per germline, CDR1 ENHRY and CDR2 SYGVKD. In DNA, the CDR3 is TGTGCCACGGGGACAGACACCTCCTACGAGCAGTACTTC. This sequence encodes CATGTDTSYEQYF.

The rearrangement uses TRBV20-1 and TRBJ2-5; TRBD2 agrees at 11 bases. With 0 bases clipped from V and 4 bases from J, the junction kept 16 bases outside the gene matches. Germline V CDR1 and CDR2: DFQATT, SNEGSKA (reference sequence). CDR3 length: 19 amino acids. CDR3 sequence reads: CSARDTLSGGVLGGETQYF. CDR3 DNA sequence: TGCAGTGCTAGAGATACTCTTAGCGGGGGGGTCCTCGGGGGAGAGACCCAGTACTTC.

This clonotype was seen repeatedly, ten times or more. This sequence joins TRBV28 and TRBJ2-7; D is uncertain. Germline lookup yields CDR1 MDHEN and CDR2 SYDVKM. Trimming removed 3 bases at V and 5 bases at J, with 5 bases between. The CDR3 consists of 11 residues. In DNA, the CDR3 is TGTGCCAGCAGTTTTTTGGACGAGCAGTACTTC. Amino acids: CASSFLDEQYF.

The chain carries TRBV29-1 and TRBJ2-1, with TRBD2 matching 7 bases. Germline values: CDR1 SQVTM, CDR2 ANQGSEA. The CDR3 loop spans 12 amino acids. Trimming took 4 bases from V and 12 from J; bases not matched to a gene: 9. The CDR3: CSVGILGLGQFF. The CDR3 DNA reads TGCAGCGTTGGTATCTTAGGACTAGGGCAGTTCTTC.